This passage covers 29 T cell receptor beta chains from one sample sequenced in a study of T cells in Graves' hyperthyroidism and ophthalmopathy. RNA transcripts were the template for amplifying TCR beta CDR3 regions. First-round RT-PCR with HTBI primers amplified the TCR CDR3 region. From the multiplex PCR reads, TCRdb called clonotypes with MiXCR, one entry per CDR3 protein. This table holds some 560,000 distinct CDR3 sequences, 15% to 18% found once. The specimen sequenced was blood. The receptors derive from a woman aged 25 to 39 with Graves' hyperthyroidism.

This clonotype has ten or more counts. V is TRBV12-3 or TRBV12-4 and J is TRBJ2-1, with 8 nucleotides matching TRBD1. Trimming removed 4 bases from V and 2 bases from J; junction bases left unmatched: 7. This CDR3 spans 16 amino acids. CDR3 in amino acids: CASSSSDRGAYNEQFF. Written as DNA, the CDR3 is TGTGCCAGCAGTTCCTCCGACAGGGGTGCCTACAATGAGCAGTTCTTC.

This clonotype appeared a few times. CDR3 nucleotides: TGTGCCACCAGCAGAGGGAGCGGGGCGGGCACCGGGGAGCTGTTTTTT. This sequence encodes CATSRGSGAGTGELFF. The genes are TRBV15 and TRBJ2-2; 7 nucleotides match TRBD2. Germline CDR1 is LNHNV and CDR2 is YYDKDF (reference sequence). CDR3 length: 16 residues. V gave up 1 base and J gave up 4 bases; unmatched junction bases: 6.

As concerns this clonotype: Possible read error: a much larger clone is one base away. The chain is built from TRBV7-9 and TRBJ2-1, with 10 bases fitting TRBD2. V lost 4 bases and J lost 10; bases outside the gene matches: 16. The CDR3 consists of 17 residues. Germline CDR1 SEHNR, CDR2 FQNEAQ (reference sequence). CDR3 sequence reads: CASSYRTSGARPGEQFF. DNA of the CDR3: TGTGCCAGCAGCTACCGTACTAGCGGGGCCAGACCGGGCGAGCAGTTCTTC.

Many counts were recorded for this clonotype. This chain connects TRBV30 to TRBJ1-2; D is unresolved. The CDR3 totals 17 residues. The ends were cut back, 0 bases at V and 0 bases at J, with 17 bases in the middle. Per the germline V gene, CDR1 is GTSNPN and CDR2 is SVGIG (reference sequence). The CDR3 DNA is TGTGCCTGGAGTGTACGCCTCACCGCCTCAACTAACTATGGCTACACCTTC. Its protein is CAWSVRLTASTNYGYTF.

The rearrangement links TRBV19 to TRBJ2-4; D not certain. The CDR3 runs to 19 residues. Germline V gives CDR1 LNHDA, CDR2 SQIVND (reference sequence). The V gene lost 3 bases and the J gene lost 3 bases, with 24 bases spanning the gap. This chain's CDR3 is CASSMGKIRAIWDKNIQYF. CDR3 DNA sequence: TGTGCCAGTAGTATGGGAAAGATTCGGGCCATCTGGGACAAAAACATTCAGTACTTC.

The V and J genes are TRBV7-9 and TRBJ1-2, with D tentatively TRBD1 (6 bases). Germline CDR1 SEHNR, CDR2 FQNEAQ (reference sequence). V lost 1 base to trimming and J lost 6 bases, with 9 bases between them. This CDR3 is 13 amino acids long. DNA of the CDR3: TGTGCCAGCAGCTTAGGGGGGCACGATGGCTACACCTTC. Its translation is CASSLGGHDGYTF.

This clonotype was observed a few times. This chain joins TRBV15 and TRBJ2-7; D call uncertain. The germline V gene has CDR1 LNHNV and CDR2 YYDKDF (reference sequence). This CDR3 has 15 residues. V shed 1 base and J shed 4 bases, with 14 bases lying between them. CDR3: CATSRARSDGYEQYF. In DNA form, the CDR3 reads TGTGCCACCAGCAGAGCGCGATCCGATGGGTACGAGCAGTACTTC.

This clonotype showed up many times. CDR3 sequence reads: CASRSRGTGSGRNEQFF. CDR3 nucleotide sequence: TGTGCCAGCAGGAGCCGGGGTACCGGGAGTGGGCGCAATGAGCAGTTCTTC. The chain recombines TRBV2 with TRBJ2-1; D is perhaps TRBD2 (6 bases). The CDR3 length is 17 residues. V lost 6 bases to trimming and J lost 6 bases, with 24 bases between them. Germline V gene sequence: CDR1 SNHLY, CDR2 FYNNEI.

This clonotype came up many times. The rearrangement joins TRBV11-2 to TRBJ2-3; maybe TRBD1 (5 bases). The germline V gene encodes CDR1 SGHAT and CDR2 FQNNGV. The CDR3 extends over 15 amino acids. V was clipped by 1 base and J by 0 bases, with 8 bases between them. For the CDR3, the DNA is TGTGCCAGCAGCTTAGGACAGCCTAGCACAGATACGCAGTATTTT. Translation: CASSLGQPSTDTQYF.

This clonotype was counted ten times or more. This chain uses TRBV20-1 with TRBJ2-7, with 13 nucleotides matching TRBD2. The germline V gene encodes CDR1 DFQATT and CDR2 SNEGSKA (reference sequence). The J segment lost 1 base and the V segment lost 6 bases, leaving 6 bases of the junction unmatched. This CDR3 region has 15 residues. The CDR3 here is CSAFGLAGVSYEQYF. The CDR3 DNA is TGCAGTGCGTTTGGACTAGCGGGAGTATCCTACGAGCAGTACTTC.

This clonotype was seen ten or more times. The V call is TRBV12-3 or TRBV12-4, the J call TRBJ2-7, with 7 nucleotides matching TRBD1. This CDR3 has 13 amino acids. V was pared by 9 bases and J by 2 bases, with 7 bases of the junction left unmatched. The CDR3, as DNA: TGTGCCAGTCAAAGGGACAGACCCTACGAGCAGTACTTC. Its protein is CASQRDRPYEQYF.

The CDR3 sequence is CASSRGSGGGTQYF. CDR3 nucleotide sequence: TGTGCCAGCAGTCGTGGTAGCGGAGGGGGGACCCAGTACTTC. The chain employs TRBV27 and TRBJ2-5; D tentatively fits TRBD1 or TRBD2 (6 bases each). Germline V gene data show CDR1 as MNHEY and CDR2 as SMNVEV (reference sequence). CDR3 length: 14 residues. Trimming took 5 bases from V and 7 from J, leaving 17 bases between them.

Written as DNA, the CDR3 is TGTGCCACCAGTGATGGGGACAGGGGGCCCTATAGCAATCAGCCCCAGCATTTT. Translating it yields CATSDGDRGPYSNQPQHF. The chain combines TRBV24-1 with TRBJ1-5; 12 bases match TRBD1. The trim removed 3 bases at V and 0 bases at J, leaving 5 bases unmatched. Germline V CDR1 and CDR2: KGHDR, SFDVKD. This CDR3 is built from 18 residues.

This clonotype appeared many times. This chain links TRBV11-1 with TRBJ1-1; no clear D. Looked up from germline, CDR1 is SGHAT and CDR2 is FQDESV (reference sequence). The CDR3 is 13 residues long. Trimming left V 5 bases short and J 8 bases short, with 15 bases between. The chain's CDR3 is CASSLGPQTEAFF. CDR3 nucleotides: TGTGCCAGCAGCCTAGGCCCCCAGACCGAAGCTTTCTTT.

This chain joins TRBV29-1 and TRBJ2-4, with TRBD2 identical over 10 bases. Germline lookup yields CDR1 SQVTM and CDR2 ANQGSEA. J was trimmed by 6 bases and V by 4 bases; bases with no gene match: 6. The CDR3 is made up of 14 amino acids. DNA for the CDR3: TGCAGCGTTGTGGCTAGCGGGAGTTCAAACATTCAGTACTTC. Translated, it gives CSVVASGSSNIQYF.

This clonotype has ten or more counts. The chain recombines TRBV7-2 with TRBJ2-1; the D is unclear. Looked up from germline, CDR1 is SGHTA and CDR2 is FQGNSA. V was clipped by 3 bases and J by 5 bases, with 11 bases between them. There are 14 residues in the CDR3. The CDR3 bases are TGTGCCAGCAGCTTGGATCTAGGAGACAATGAGCAGTTCTTC. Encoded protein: CASSLDLGDNEQFF. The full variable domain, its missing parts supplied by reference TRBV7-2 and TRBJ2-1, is GAGVSQSPSNKVTEKGKDVELRCDPISGHTALYWYRQSLGQGLEFLIYFQGNSAPDKSGLPSDRFSAERTGGSVSTLTIQRTQQEDSAVYLCASSLDLGDNEQFFGPGTRLTVL.

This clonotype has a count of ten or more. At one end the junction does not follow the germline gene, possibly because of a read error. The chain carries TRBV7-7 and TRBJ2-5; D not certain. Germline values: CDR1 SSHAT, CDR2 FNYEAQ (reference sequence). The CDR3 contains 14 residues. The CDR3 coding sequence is TGTGCTAGCAGCCCCCAGGTGGCAGAAGAGACCCAGTACTTC. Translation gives CASSPQVAEETQYF.

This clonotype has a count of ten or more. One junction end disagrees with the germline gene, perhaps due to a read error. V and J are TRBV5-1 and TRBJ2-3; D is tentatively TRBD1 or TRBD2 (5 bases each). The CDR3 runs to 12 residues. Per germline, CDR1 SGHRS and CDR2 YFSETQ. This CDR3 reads CASSFGGDTQYF. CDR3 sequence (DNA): TGTGCCAGCAGCTTTGGGGGAGATACGCAGTATTTT.

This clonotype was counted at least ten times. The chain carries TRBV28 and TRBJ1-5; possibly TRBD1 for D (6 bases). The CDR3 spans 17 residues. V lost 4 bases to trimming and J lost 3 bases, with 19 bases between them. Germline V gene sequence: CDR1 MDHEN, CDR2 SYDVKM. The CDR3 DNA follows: TGTGCCAGCAGTTCCCCTTTACGAGGGGGGATCAATCAGCCCCAGCATTTT. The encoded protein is CASSSPLRGGINQPQHF.

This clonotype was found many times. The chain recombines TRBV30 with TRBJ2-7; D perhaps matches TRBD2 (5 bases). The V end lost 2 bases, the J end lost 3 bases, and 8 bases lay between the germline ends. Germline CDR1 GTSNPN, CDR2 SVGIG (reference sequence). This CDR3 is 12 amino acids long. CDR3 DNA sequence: TGTGCCTGGAGTATCGGGGTCTACGAGCAGTACTTC. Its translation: CAWSIGVYEQYF.

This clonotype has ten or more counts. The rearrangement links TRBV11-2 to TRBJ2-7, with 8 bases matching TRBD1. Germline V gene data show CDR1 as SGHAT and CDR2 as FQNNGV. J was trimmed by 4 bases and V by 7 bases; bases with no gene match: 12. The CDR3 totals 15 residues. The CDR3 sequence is CASTTQAGTGYEQYF. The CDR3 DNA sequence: TGTGCCAGCACCACCCAGGCCGGGACAGGTTACGAGCAGTACTTC. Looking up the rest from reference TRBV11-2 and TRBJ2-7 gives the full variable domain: EAGVAQSPRYKIIEKRQSVAFWCNPISGHATLYWYQQILGQGPKLLIQFQNNGVVDDSQLPKDRFSAERLKGVDSTLKIQPAKLEDSAVYLCASTTQAGTGYEQYFGPGTRLTVT.

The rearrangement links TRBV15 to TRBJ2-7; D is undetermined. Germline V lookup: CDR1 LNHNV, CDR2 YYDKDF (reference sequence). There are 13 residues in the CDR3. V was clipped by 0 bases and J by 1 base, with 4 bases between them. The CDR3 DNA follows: TGTGCCACCAGCAGAGACTTGTCCTACGAGCAGTACTTC. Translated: CATSRDLSYEQYF.

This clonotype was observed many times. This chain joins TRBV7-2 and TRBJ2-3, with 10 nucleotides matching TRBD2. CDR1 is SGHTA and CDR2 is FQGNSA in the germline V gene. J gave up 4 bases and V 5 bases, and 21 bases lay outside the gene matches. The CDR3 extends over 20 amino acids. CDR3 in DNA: TGTGCCAGCAGCCTACCGGCTTCACTAGCGGGACCTGGTTGGTCAGATACGCAGTATTTT. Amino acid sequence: CASSLPASLAGPGWSDTQYF.

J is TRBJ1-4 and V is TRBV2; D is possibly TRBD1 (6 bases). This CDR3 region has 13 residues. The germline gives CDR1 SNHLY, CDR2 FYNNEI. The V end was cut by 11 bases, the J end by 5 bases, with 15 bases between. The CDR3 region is CAAVRGENEKLFF. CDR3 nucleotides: TGTGCCGCCGTGAGGGGGGAGAATGAAAAACTGTTTTTT. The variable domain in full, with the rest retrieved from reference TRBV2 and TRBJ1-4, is EPEVTQTPSHQVTQMGQEVILRCVPISNHLYFYWYRQILGQKVEFLVSFYNNEISEKSEIFDDQFSVERPDGSNFTLKIRSTKLEDSAMYFCAAVRGENEKLFFGSGTQLSVL.

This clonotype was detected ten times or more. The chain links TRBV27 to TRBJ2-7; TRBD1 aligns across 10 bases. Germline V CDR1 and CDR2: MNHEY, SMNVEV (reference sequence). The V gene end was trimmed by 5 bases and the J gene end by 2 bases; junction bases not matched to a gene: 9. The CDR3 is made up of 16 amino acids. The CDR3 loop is CASSAGPGQGTYEQYF. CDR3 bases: TGTGCCAGCAGTGCAGGACCGGGACAGGGGACCTACGAGCAGTACTTC.

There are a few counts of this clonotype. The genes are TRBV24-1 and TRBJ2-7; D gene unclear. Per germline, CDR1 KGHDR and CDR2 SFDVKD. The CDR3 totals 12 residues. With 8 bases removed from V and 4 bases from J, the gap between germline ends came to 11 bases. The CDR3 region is CATIGPRYEQYF. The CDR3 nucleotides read TGTGCCACCATTGGACCTCGGTACGAGCAGTACTTC.

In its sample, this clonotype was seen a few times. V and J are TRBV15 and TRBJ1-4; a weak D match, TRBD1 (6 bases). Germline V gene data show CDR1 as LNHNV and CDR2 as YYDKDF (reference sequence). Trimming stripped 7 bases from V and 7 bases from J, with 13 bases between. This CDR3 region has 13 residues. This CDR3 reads CATTGQNREKLFF. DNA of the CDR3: TGTGCCACCACTGGACAGAACCGTGAAAAACTGTTTTTT. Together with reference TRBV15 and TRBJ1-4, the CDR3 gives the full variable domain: DAMVIQNPRYQVTQFGKPVTLSCSQTLNHNVMYWYQQKSSQAPKLLFHYYDKDFNNEADTPDNFQSRRPNTSFCFLDIRSPGLGDTAMYLCATTGQNREKLFFGSGTQLSVL.

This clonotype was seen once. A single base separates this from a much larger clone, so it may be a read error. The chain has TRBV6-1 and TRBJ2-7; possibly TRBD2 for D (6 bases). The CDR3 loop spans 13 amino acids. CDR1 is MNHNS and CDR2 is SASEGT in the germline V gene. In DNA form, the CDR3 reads TGTGCCTGCAGTAACCGGGAGAGCTACGAGCAGTACTTC. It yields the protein CACSNRESYEQYF.

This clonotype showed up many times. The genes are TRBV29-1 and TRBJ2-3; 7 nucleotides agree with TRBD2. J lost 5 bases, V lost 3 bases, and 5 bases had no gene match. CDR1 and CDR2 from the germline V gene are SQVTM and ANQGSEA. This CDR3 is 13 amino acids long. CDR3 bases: TGCAGCGTTGAGAGGCGGGAGTTAGATACGCAGTATTTT. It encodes CSVERRELDTQYF.